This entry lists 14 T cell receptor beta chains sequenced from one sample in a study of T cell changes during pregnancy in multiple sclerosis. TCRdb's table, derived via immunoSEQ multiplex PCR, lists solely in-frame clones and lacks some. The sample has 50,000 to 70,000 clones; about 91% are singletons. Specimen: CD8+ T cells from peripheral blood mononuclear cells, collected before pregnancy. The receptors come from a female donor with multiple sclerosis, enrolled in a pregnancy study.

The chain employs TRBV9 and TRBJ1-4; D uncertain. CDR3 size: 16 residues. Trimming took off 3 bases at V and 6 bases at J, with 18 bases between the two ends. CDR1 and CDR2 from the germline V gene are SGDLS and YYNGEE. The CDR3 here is CASSDTPQSPHEKLFF. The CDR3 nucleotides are TGTGCCAGCAGCGATACGCCGCAGTCCCCACATGAAAAACTGTTTTTT.

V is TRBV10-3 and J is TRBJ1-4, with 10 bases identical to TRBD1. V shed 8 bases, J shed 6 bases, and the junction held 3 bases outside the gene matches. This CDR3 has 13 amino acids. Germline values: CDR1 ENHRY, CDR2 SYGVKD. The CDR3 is CAIRQGAHEKLFF. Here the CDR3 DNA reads TGTGCCATCCGACAGGGGGCGCATGAAAAACTGTTTTTT.

The CDR3: CASSFILTGANVLTF. The CDR3 DNA reads TGTGCCAGCAGCTTCATACTTACTGGGGCCAACGTCCTGACTTTC. The gene calls are TRBV5-8 and TRBJ2-6; D unresolved. The CDR3 consists of 15 residues. V lost 2 bases and J 2 bases, leaving 8 bases between the germline ends. The germline V gene has CDR1 SGHTS and CDR2 YDEGEE.

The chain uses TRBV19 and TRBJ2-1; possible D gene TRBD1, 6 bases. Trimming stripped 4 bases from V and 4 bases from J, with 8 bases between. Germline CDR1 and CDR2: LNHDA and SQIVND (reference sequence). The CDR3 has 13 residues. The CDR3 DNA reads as TGTGCCAGTAGTAGGACAGCTTACAATGAGCAGTTCTTC. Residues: CASSRTAYNEQFF.

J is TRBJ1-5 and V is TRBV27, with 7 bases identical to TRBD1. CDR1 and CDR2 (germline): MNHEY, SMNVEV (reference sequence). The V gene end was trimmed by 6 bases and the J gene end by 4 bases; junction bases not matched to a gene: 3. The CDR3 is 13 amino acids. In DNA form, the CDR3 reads TGTGCCAGCAGCCCGACAGGGAATCAGCCCCAGCATTTT. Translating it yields CASSPTGNQPQHF.

In nucleotides, the CDR3 is TGTGCCAGTAGTATAGAACAGTTGAACACTGAAGCTTTCTTT. It specifies CASSIEQLNTEAFF. This rearrangement joins TRBV19 to TRBJ1-1; unclear D gene. Germline CDR1 LNHDA, CDR2 SQIVND (reference sequence). This CDR3 is 14 amino acids long. The V end lost 0 bases, the J end lost 0 bases, and 5 bases lay between the germline ends.

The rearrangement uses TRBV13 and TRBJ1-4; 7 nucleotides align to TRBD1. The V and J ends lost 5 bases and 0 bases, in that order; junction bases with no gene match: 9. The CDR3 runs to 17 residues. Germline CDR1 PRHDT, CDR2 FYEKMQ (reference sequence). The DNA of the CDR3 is TGTGCCAGCAGCCCTACAGGGGCCTCGGCAACTAATGAAAAACTGTTTTTT. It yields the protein CASSPTGASATNEKLFF.

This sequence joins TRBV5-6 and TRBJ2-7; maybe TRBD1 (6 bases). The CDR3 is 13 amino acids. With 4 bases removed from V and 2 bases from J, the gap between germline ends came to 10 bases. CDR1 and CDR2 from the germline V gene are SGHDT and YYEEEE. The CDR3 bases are TGTGCCAGCAGCACGGACAGCACCTACGAGCAGTACTTC. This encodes CASSTDSTYEQYF. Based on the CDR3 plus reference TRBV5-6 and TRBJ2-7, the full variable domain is DAGVTQSPTHLIKTRGQQVTLRCSPKSGHDTVSWYQQALGQGPQFIFQYYEEEERQRGNFPDRFSGHQFPNYSSELNVNALLLGDSALYLCASSTDSTYEQYFGPGTRLTVT.

The CDR3 is CASSEGQALNTEAFF. CDR3 in DNA: TGTGCCAGCAGTGAAGGACAGGCTTTGAACACTGAAGCTTTCTTT. V usage is TRBV2 and J usage is TRBJ1-1, with D perhaps TRBD1 (6 bases). Germline CDR1 SNHLY, CDR2 FYNNEI. The CDR3 is made up of 15 amino acids. V was clipped by 1 base and J by 0 bases, with 9 bases between them.

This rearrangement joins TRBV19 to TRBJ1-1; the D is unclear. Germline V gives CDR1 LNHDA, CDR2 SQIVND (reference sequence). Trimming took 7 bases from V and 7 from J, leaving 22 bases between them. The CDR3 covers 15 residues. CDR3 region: CASKDGPNVPLEAFF. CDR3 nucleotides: TGTGCCAGTAAGGATGGGCCGAATGTTCCCCTTGAAGCTTTCTTT. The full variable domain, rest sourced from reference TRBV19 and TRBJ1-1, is DGGITQSPKYLFRKEGQNVTLSCEQNLNHDAMYWYRQDPGQGLRLIYYSQIVNDFQKGDIAEGYSVSREKKESFPLTVTSAQKNPTAFYLCASKDGPNVPLEAFFGQGTRLTVV.

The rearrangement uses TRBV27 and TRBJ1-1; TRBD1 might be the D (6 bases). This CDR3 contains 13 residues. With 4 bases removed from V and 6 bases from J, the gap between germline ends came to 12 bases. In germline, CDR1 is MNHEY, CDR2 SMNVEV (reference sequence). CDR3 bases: TGTGCCAGCAGTTCGAATACAGGGTCTGAAGCTTTCTTT. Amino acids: CASSSNTGSEAFF.

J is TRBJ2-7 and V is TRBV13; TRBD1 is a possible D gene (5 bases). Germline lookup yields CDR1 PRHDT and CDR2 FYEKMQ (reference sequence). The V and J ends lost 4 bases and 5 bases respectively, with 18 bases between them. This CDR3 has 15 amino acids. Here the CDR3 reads CASSSGTGALNEQYF. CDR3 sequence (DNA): TGTGCCAGCAGCTCAGGCACAGGAGCACTCAACGAGCAGTACTTC. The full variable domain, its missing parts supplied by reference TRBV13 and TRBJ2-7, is AAGVIQSPRHLIKEKRETATLKCYPIPRHDTVYWYQQGPGQDPQFLISFYEKMQSDKGSIPDRFSAQQFSDYHSELNMSSLELGDSALYFCASSSGTGALNEQYFGPGTRLTVT.

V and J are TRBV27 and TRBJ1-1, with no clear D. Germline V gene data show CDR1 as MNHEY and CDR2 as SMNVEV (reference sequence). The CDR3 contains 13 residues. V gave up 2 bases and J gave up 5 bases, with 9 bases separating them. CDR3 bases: TGTGCCAGCAGTTTAGGAGACTTGACTGAAGCTTTCTTT. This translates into CASSLGDLTEAFF.

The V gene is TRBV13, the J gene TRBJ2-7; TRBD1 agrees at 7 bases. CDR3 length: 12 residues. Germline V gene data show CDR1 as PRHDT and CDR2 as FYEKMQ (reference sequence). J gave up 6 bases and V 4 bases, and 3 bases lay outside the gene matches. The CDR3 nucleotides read TGTGCCAGCAGCTCCGACAGGGTCGAGCAGTACTTC. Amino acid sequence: CASSSDRVEQYF.